This TCR beta chain stems from a study of glioma-infiltrating T cells after dendritic cell vaccination. In the study overall: Patients received autologous tumor lysate-pulsed dendritic cell vaccination between the early 2000s and the early 2010s.

TCRdb keeps only in-frame clones here, not all; method: immunoSEQ multiplex PCR. The sample has more than 55,000 clones, more than 75% seen once. Time point meaning: after dendritic cell vaccination, including at tumor progression/relapse. The germline V gene encodes CDR1 MDHEN and CDR2 SYDVKM. The V gene lost 5 bases and the J gene lost 1 base, with 12 bases spanning the gap. The CDR3 totals 15 residues. V usage is TRBV28 and J usage is TRBJ1-5; D gene unclear. The receptor's source is a human donor with glioblastoma. This specimen was blood, taken after dendritic cell vaccination. CDR3 nucleotide sequence: TGTGCCAGCAGTGGATTGGCGGCAAGCAATCAGCCCCAGCATTTT. It codes for CASSGLAASNQPQHF.